This T cell receptor (beta chain) was obtained from a study of response to subunit inactivated influenza vaccine. TCRdb used MiXCR to reprocess the RT-PCR reads, holding one entry per CDR3 protein. In the table there are about 540,000 distinct CDR3 sequences, 14% of which are singletons. This CDR3 comprises 15 residues. V was clipped by 4 bases and J by 0 bases, with 13 bases between them. Germline CDR1 is DFQATT and CDR2 is SNEGSKA (reference sequence). Findings of the study overall: Authors suggested each seasonal flu vaccination may recruit only limited numbers of new T cells.

This clonotype has a handful of counts. Its antigen is not identified. The sample was PBMCs from blood, taken 11 to 12 days after vaccination. This clonotype was obtained from a man in his forties or fifties who received an inactivated influenza vaccine. This chain uses TRBV20-1 with TRBJ1-3; D perhaps matches TRBD1 (6 bases). The chain's CDR3 is CSATSGQTSGNTIYF. Written as DNA, the CDR3 is TGCAGTGCTACTTCCGGACAGACCTCTGGAAACACCATATATTTT.